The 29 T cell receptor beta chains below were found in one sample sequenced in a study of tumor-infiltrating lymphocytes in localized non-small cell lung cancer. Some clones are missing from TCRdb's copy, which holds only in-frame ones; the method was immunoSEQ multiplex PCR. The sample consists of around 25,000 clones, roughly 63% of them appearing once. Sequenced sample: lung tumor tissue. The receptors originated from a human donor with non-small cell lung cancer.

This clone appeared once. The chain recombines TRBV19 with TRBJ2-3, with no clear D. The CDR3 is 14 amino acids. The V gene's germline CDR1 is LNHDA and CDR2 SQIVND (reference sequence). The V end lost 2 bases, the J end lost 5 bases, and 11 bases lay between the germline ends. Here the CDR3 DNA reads TGTGCCAGTAGTATAAGTTTAGGCGGAGATACGCAGTATTTT. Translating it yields CASSISLGGDTQYF.

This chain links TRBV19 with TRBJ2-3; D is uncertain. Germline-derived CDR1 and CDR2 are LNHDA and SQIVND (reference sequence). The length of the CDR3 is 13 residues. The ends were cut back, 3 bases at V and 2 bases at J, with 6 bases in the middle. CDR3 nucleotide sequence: TGTGCCAGTAGTATGGTCCTCACAGATACGCAGTATTTT. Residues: CASSMVLTDTQYF.

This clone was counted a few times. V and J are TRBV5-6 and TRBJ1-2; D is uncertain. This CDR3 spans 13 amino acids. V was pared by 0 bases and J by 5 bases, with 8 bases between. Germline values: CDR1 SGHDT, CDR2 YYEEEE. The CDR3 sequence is CASSLAGSYGYTF. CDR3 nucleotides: TGTGCCAGCAGCTTGGCCGGGTCTTATGGCTACACCTTC.

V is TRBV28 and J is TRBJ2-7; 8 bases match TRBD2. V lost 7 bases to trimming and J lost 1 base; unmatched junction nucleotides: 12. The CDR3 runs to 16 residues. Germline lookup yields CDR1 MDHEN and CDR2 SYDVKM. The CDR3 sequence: CASTPGGQRGSYEQYF. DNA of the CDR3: TGTGCCAGCACCCCAGGCGGCCAGCGGGGGTCCTACGAGCAGTACTTC.

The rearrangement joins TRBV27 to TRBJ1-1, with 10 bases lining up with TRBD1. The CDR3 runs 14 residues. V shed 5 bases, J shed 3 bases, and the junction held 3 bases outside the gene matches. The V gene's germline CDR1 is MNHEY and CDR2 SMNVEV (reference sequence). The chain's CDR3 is CASSPDRGYTEAFF. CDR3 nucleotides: TGTGCCAGCAGTCCGGACAGGGGGTACACTGAAGCTTTCTTT.

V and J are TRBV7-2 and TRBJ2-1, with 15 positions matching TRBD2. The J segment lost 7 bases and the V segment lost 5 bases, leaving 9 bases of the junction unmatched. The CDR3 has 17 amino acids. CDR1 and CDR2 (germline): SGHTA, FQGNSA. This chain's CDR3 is CASSTGLAGGGGNEQFF. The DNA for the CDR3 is TGTGCCAGCAGCACAGGACTAGCGGGAGGGGGGGGTAATGAGCAGTTCTTC.

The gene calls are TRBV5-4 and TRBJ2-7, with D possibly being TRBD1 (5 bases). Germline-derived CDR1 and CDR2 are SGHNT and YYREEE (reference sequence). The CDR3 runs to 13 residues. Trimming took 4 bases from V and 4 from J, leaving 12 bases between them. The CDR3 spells CASSLYQGYEQYF. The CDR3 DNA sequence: TGTGCCAGCAGCCTTTATCAGGGATACGAGCAGTACTTC.

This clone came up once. The CDR3 loop is CASSLRVQETQYF. The DNA of the CDR3 is TGTGCCAGCAGCTTAAGGGTACAAGAGACCCAGTACTTC. The chain is built from TRBV7-6 and TRBJ2-5; no reliable D call. V lost 2 bases to trimming and J lost 2 bases, with 6 bases between them. This CDR3 contains 13 residues. Germline V gene lookup returns CDR1 SGHVS and CDR2 FNYEAQ.

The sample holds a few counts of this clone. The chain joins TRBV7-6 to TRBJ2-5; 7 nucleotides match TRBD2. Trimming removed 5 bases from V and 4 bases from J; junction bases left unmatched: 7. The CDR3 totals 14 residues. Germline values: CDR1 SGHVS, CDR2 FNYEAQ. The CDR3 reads CASSPGSGGETQYF. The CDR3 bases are TGTGCCAGCAGCCCTGGGTCGGGAGGAGAGACCCAGTACTTC.

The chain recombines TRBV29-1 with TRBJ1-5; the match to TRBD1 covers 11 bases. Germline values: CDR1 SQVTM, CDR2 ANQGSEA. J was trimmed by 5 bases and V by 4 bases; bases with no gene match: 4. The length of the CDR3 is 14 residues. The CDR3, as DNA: TGCAGCGTTGCAGGGACAGGGGGGGATCAGCCCCAGCATTTT. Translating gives CSVAGTGGDQPQHF. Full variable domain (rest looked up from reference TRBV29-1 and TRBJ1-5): SAVISQKPSRDICQRGTSLTIQCQVDSQVTMMFWYRQQPGQSLTLIATANQGSEATYESGFVIDKFPISRPNLTFSTLTVSNMSPEDSSIYLCSVAGTGGDQPQHFGDGTRLSIL.

CDR3 nucleotides: TGTGCTACAGACCAGGGGGGCCACGAGCAGTACTTC. The encoded protein is CATDQGGHEQYF. V gene TRBV19 combines with J gene TRBJ2-7; D is perhaps TRBD1 (7 bases). In germline, CDR1 is LNHDA, CDR2 SQIVND (reference sequence). The CDR3 extends over 12 amino acids.

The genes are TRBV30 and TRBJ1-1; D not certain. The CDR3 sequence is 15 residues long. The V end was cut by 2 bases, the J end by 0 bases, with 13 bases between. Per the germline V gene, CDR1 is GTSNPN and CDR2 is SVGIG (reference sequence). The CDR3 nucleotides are TGTGCCTGGAGTCCCCGGACTGGGATGAACACTGAAGCTTTCTTT. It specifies CAWSPRTGMNTEAFF. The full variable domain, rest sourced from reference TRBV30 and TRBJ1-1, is SQTIHQWPATLVQPVGSPLSLECTVEGTSNPNLYWYRQAAGRGLQLLFYSVGIGQISSEVPQNLSASRPQDRQFILSSKKLLLSDSGFYLCAWSPRTGMNTEAFFGQGTRLTVV.

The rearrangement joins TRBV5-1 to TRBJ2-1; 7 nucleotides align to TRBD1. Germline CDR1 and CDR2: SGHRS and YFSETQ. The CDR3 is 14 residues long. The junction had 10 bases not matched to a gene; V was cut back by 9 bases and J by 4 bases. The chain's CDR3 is CATSTGADYNEQFF. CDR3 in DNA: TGCGCCACCTCAACAGGGGCAGATTACAATGAGCAGTTCTTC.

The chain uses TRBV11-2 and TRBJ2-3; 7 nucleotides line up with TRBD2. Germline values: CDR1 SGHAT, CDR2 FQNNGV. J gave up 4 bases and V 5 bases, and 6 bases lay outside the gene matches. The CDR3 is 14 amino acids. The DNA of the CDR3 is TGTGCCAGCAGCCGTCGACTAGCTTCAGATACGCAGTATTTT. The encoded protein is CASSRRLASDTQYF.

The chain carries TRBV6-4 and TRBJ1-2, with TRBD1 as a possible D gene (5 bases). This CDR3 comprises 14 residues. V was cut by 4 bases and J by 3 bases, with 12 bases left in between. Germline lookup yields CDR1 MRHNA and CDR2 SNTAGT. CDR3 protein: CASSASGEHYGYTF. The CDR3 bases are TGTGCCAGCAGTGCATCGGGGGAGCACTATGGCTACACCTTC.

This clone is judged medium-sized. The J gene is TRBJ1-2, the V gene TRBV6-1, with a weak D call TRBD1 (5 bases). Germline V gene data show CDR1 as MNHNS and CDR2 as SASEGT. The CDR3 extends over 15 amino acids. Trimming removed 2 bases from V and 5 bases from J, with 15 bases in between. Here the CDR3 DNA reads TGTGCCAGCAGTGAATTTGAGGGGCTAGGGTATGGCTACACCTTC. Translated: CASSEFEGLGYGYTF.

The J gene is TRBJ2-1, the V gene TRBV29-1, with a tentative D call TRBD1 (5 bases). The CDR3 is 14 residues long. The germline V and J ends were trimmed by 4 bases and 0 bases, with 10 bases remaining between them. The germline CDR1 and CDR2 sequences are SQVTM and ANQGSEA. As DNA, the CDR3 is TGCAGCGTTGGTGACAGTTCCTCCTACAATGAGCAGTTCTTC. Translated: CSVGDSSSYNEQFF.

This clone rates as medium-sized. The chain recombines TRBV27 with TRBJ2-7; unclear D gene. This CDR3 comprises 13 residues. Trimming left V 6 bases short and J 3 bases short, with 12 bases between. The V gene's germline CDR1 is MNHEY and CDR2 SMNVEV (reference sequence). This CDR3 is CASRQSRNYEQYF. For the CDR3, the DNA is TGTGCCAGCAGGCAGTCAAGGAACTACGAGCAGTACTTC.

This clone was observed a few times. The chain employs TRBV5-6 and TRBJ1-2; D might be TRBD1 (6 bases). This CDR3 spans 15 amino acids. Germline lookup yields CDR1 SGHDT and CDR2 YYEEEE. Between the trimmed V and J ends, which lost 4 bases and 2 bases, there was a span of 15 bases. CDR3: CASSHVQGPNYGYTF. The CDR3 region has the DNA TGTGCCAGCAGCCACGTACAGGGACCGAACTATGGCTACACCTTC.

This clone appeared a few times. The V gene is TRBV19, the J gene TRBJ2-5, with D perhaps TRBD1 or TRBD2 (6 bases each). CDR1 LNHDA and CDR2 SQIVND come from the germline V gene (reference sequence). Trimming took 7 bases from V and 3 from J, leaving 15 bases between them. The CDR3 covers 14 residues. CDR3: CASTFGGGKETQYF. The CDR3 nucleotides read TGTGCCAGTACCTTCGGAGGGGGTAAAGAGACCCAGTACTTC.

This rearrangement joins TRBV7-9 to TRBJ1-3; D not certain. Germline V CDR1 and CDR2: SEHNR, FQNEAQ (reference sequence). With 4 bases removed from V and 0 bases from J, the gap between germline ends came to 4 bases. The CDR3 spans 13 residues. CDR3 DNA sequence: TGTGCCAGCAGCTACGGCTCTGGAAACACCATATATTTT. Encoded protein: CASSYGSGNTIYF.

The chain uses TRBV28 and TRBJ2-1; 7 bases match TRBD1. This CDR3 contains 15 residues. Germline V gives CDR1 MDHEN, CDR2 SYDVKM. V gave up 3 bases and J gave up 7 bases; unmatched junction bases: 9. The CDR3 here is CASSFFFGQANEQFF. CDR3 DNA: TGTGCCAGCAGTTTCTTCTTTGGACAGGCAAATGAGCAGTTCTTC.

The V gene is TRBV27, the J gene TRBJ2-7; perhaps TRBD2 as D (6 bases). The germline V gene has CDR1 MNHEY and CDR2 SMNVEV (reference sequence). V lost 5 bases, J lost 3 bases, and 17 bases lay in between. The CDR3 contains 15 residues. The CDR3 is CASSPFLARNYEQYF. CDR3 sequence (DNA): TGTGCCAGCAGTCCATTTCTAGCGCGGAACTACGAGCAGTACTTC.

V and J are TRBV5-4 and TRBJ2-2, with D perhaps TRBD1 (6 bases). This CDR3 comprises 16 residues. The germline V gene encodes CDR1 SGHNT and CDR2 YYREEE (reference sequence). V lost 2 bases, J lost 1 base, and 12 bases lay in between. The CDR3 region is CASSFRPGQNTGELFF. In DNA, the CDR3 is TGTGCCAGCAGCTTTCGACCGGGACAGAACACCGGGGAGCTGTTTTTT.

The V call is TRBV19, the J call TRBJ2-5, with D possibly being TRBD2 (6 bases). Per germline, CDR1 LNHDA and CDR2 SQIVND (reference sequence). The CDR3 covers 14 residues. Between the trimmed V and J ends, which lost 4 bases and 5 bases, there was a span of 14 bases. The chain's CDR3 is CASSSWTGVETQYF. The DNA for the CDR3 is TGTGCCAGTAGTAGTTGGACGGGGGTGGAGACCCAGTACTTC.

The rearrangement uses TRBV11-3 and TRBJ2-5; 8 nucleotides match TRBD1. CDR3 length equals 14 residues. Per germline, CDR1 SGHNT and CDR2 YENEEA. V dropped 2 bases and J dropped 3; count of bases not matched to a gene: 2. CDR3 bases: TGTGCCAGCAGCTTAACACAGGGGGAAGAGACCCAGTACTTC. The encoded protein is CASSLTQGEETQYF.

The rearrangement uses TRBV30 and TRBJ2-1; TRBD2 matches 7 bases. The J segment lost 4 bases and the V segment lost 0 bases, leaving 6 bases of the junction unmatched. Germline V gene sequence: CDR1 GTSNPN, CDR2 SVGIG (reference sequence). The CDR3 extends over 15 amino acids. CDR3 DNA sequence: TGTGCCTGGAGTGTAGGTAGCGGGCCGTACAATGAGCAGTTCTTC. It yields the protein CAWSVGSGPYNEQFF.

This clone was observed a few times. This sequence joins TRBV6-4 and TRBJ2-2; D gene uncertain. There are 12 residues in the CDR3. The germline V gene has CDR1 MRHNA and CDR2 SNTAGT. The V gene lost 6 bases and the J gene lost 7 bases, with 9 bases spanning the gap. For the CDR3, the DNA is TGTGCCAGCAGGCATGCGGACGGGGAGCTGTTTTTT. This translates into CASRHADGELFF.

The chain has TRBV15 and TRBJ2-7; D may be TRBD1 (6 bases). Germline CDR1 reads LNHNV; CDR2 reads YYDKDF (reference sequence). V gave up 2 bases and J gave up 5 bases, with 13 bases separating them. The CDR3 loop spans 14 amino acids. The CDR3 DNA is TGTGCCACCAGCAGAAAGGGACAAAGGAACGAGCAGTACTTC. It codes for CATSRKGQRNEQYF.